Sequencing of this T cell receptor beta chain was carried out in a study of T-cell reconstitution after alpha-beta-depleted transplantation in children. General observations from the study: The study traced high day-60 TCRbeta diversity in some patients to surviving recipient T cells and thymic progenitors. At around two months after transplant, the alpha-beta T cells were reportedly derived from several hundred expanded clones that came from non-depleted graft cells. A year had passed since transplant, and T-cell counts and diversity by then came mostly from newly produced T cells.

This clonotype was seen many times. Its antigen is still unknown. During its preparation, the TCRbeta library received unique molecular identifiers. TCRdb itself ran the PCR reads through MiXCR, one entry per CDR3 protein. The table has over 200,000 distinct CDR3 sequences, under 13% seen once. Germline V gene lookup returns CDR1 SGHAT and CDR2 FQNNGV. V trimming: 3 bases; J trimming: 2 bases; junction bases outside the gene matches: 9. The CDR3 sequence is 17 residues long. The chain employs TRBV11-2 and TRBJ2-2, with TRBD1 identical over 7 bases. This specimen consisted of PBMCs, obtained before TCRalphabeta/CD19-depleted stem cell transplant. This TCR derives from a child under two years old with acute myeloid leukemia, due to receive a stem cell transplant. The CDR3 DNA is TGTGCCAGCAGCTTCTCTTCAGGGGGTTATAACACCGGGGAGCTGTTTTTT. Amino acids: CASSFSSGGYNTGELFF.